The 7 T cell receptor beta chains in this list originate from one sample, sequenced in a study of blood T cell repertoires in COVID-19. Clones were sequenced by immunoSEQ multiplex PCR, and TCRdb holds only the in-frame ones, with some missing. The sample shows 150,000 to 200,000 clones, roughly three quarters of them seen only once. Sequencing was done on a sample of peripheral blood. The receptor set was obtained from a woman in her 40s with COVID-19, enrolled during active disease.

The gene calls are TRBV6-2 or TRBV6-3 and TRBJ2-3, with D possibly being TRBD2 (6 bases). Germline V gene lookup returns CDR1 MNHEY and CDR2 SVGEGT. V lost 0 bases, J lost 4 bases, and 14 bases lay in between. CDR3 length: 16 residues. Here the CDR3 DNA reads TGTGCCAGCAGTTACTCGAGAACTAGCAAGGCAGATACGCAGTATTTT. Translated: CASSYSRTSKADTQYF.

The CDR3 loop is CASSPSLTDTQYF. DNA for the CDR3: TGTGCCAGCTCACCGTCCCTGACAGATACGCAGTATTTT. The V call is TRBV18, the J call TRBJ2-3; D remains ambiguous. The germline gives CDR1 KGHSH, CDR2 LQKENI. The germline V and J ends were trimmed by 3 bases and 3 bases, with 7 bases remaining between them. The CDR3 sequence is 13 residues long.

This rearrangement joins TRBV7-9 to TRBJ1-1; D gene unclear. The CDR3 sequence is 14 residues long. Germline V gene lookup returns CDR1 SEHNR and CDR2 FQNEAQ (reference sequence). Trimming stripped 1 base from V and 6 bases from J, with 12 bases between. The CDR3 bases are TGTGCCAGCAGCTTAGGGCGGCCCCCCCCTGAAGCTTTCTTT. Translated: CASSLGRPPPEAFF.

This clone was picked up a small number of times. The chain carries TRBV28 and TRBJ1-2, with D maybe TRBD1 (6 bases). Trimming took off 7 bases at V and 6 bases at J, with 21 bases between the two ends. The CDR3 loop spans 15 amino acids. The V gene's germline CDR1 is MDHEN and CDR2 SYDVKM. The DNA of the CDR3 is TGTGCCAGCAATCACGGACAGCTCCCTCCCAATGGCTACACCTTC. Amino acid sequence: CASNHGQLPPNGYTF.

This CDR3 is CASKLAGGFSYEQYF. The DNA for the CDR3 is TGTGCCAGCAAACTAGCGGGGGGATTCTCCTACGAGCAGTACTTC. The V call is TRBV27, the J call TRBJ2-7; TRBD2 matches at 12 bases. The germline V gene has CDR1 MNHEY and CDR2 SMNVEV (reference sequence). V was clipped by 7 bases and J by 0 bases; unmatched bases: 4. The CDR3 has 15 residues.

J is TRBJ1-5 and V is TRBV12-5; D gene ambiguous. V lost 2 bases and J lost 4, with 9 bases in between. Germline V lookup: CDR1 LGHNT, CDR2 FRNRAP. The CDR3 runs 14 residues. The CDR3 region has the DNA TGTGCTAGTGGTTTGACAGTTTTAAATCAGCCCCAGCATTTT. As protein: CASGLTVLNQPQHF.

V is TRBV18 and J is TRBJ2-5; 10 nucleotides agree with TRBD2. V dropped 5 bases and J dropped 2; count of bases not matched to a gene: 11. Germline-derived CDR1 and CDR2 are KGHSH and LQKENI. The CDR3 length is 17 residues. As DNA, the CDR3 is TGTGCCAGCTCATCAGGAGGTGTAGCGGGGGGTCAAGAGACCCAGTACTTC. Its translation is CASSSGGVAGGQETQYF.